The 7 T cell receptor beta chains given below trace back to one sample, sequenced in a study of cytomegalovirus exposure and HLA in healthy donors. The PCR contained 60 Vbeta and 13 Jbeta primers. Using immunoSEQ multiplex PCR, the repertoire was profiled, and TCRdb retains in-frame clones only, with some absent. The sample lists some 190,000 clones, around 80% seen once, with around 1.4% in the top ten. Sample: PBMCs. These receptors originate from a girl between 10 and 17 years old in good health and CMV-seropositive.

This clone turned up a few times. CDR3 sequence reads: CASSYGLPSYNEQFF. CDR3 sequence (DNA): TGTGCCAGCAGTTACGGGCTACCCTCCTACAATGAGCAGTTCTTC. The chain employs TRBV6-5 and TRBJ2-1; D is unclear. CDR1 is MNHEY and CDR2 is SVGAGI in the germline V gene. The CDR3 has 15 amino acids. V shed 2 bases and J shed 0 bases, with 8 bases lying between them.

The V call is TRBV2, the J call TRBJ2-1, with 14 bases fitting TRBD2. Trimming cost V 4 bases and J 5 bases; bases outside gene matches: 1. Germline V gives CDR1 SNHLY, CDR2 FYNNEI. This CDR3 is 15 amino acids long. The CDR3 region is CASSGLAGGDNEQFF. CDR3 sequence (DNA): TGTGCCAGCAGTGGACTAGCGGGAGGGGACAATGAGCAGTTCTTC.

This chain uses TRBV7-9 with TRBJ2-1; 11 bases map to TRBD2. After removal of 5 bases from V and 5 bases from J, the junction contained 5 bases not matched to a gene. Germline CDR1 SEHNR, CDR2 FQNEAQ (reference sequence). The length of the CDR3 is 15 residues. The CDR3 region has the DNA TGTGCCAGCAGCATAGGACTAGCGGGTAACAATGAGCAGTTCTTC. Translation: CASSIGLAGNNEQFF.

A few counts support this clone. The CDR3, as DNA: TGTGCCAGTAGTAAGGAGGGGACTGAAGCTTTCTTT. This translates into CASSKEGTEAFF. The chain joins TRBV19 to TRBJ1-1; TRBD1 is a possible D gene (5 bases). The V gene's germline CDR1 is LNHDA and CDR2 SQIVND (reference sequence). CDR3 length equals 12 residues. Trimming took 4 bases from V and 5 from J, leaving 8 bases between them.

CDR3 loop: CASSFSSSSSYEQYF. Written as DNA, the CDR3 is TGTGCCAGCAGCTTCTCTTCTAGTTCGTCGTACGAGCAGTACTTC. The chain uses TRBV7-2 and TRBJ2-7; D is ambiguous. Deletions cut 3 bases from V and 4 bases from J, with 16 bases between. Germline CDR1 SGHTA, CDR2 FQGNSA. The CDR3 totals 15 residues.

The chain joins TRBV7-9 to TRBJ2-7; TRBD2 is a possible D gene (6 bases). Germline lookup yields CDR1 SEHNR and CDR2 FQNEAQ (reference sequence). The ends were cut back, 4 bases at V and 6 bases at J, with 16 bases in the middle. There are 14 residues in the CDR3. The DNA for the CDR3 is TGTGCCAGCAGCTCGGACTACGCGGGCTTCGAGCAGTACTTC. Translated, it gives CASSSDYAGFEQYF.

The chain has TRBV7-9 and TRBJ1-4; tentatively, D is TRBD1 (6 bases). CDR3 length: 17 amino acids. V lost 4 bases and J lost 1, with 16 bases in between. CDR1 SEHNR and CDR2 FQNEAQ come from the germline V gene (reference sequence). This CDR3 is CASSSYGGGVTNEKLFF. The CDR3, as DNA: TGTGCCAGCAGCTCTTACGGGGGGGGCGTAACTAATGAAAAACTGTTTTTT.